What follows describes a single T cell receptor (beta chain). The antigen is unknown. The table came from immunoSEQ multiplex PCR; TCRdb's copy has only in-frame clones and leaves some out. This table holds about 1.5 million clones, 98% found once. The sample comes from a study of shared clonotypes between healthy human individuals. The donors were adults (healthy and HIV-negative) with no recent acute infections or vaccinations. Germline CDR1 and CDR2: GTSNPN and SVGIG (reference sequence). V lost 0 bases and J lost 8, with 10 bases in between. The CDR3 loop spans 12 amino acids. Study results and caveats: Researchers sampled blood only, noting tissue repertoires likely differ.

Sequences were obtained from naive CD4+ T cells sorted from blood. This sample's subset: CD45RA+ positively selected. The TCR originated in a man aged 30-40 years in good health. This chain uses TRBV30 with TRBJ1-1, with D tentatively TRBD1 (5 bases). CDR3 in amino acids: CAWSVLQGEAFF. The CDR3 DNA reads TGTGCCTGGAGTGTACTGCAGGGAGAAGCTTTCTTT.